The next 32 T cell receptor beta chains were all read from a single sample in a study of blood T cells in healthy people across ages. PCR was performed a second time for roughly 7 to 12 cycles using a sample-barcoded 5' primer and a J-beta primer mix. TCRdb itself ran the 5' RACE reads through MiXCR, one entry per CDR3 protein. The sample holds 750,000 to 950,000 distinct CDR3 sequences, 20% to 30% seen once. These data also formed part of another study, on T cells of mothers and their children.

Sequenced material: blood. These receptors all stem from a boy younger than 18 in good health.

This clonotype turned up a few times. The chain combines TRBV5-6 with TRBJ2-5, with 8 positions matching TRBD1. CDR1 is SGHDT, CDR2 YYEEEE, per germline. The CDR3 covers 15 residues. The trim removed 4 bases at V and 0 bases at J, leaving 5 bases unmatched. For the CDR3, the DNA is TGTGCCAGCAGCCTGGACAGGGTCGACCAAGAGACCCAGTACTTC. Protein: CASSLDRVDQETQYF.

The rearrangement joins TRBV13 to TRBJ2-7, with 13 bases identical to TRBD2. The J segment lost 3 bases and the V segment lost 5 bases, leaving 4 bases of the junction unmatched. The CDR3 runs to 15 residues. Germline CDR1 reads PRHDT; CDR2 reads FYEKMQ (reference sequence). CDR3 coding DNA: TGTGCCAGCAGCGTCCGACTAGCGGGGGGCTACGAGCAGTACTTC. Protein: CASSVRLAGGYEQYF.

About this clonotype itself: At one end the junction does not follow the germline gene, possibly because of a read error. The chain employs TRBV28 and TRBJ2-5; maybe TRBD1 (6 bases). Germline CDR1 MDHEN, CDR2 SYDVKM. This CDR3 is built from 14 residues. CDR3 loop: CASSFLGGRYEQCF. CDR3 nucleotide sequence: TGTGCCAGCAGTTTTCTTGGGGGCCGCTACGAGCAGTGCTTC. Full variable domain (remainder filled in from reference TRBV28 and TRBJ2-5): DVKVTQSSRYLVKRTGEKVFLECVQDMDHENMFWYRQDPGLGLRLIYFSYDVKMKEKGDIPEGYSVSREKKERFSLILESASTNQTSMYLCASSFLGGRYEQCFGPGTRLLVL.

This clonotype turned up a few times. One junction end does not reproduce the germline sequence, and a read error may be involved. The rearrangement joins TRBV11-2 to TRBJ2-3, with D possibly being TRBD2 (6 bases). The CDR3 is 15 residues long. In germline, CDR1 is SGHAT, CDR2 FQNNGV. The CDR3 DNA reads as TGTGCCAGCAGCCCCACCGACCGCTCCCGGGAGACCCAGTACTTT. Encoded protein: CASSPTDRSRETQYF.

This clonotype was observed a few times. This chain uses TRBV3-1 with TRBJ1-1; the match to TRBD1 covers 10 bases. The germline gives CDR1 LGHDT, CDR2 YNNKEL (reference sequence). The CDR3 is made up of 14 amino acids. The ends lost 4 bases at V and 7 bases at J; junction bases unmatched: 6. CDR3 in amino acids: CASSLRTGGNEAFF. The CDR3 DNA follows: TGTGCCAGCAGCCTTCGGACAGGGGGAAATGAAGCTTTCTTT.

The rearrangement uses TRBV2 and TRBJ2-5, with TRBD2 matching 10 bases. Near its end, the DNA agrees better with TRBJ2-1, so the J call may be wrong. Germline V lookup: CDR1 SNHLY, CDR2 FYNNEI. This CDR3 comprises 15 residues. CDR3 loop: CAPPLLAGNGPEQFF. CDR3 DNA: TGTGCCCCCCCCCTACTAGCGGGGAACGGACCCGAGCAGTTCTTC.

The rearrangement links TRBV5-1 to TRBJ2-1; possibly TRBD2 for D (6 bases). Germline V gives CDR1 SGHRS, CDR2 YFSETQ. Trimming shortened V by 1 base and J by 6 bases, and 17 bases separated the two germline ends. The CDR3 totals 16 residues. The CDR3 DNA reads TGCGCCAGCAGCTTGCTTCAGACTAGTGGCCTCAATGAGCAGTTCTTC. Its protein is CASSLLQTSGLNEQFF. The full variable domain, with the rest looked up from reference TRBV5-1 and TRBJ2-1, is KAGVTQTPRYLIKTRGQQVTLSCSPISGHRSVSWYQQTPGQGLQFLFEYFSETQRNKGNFPGRFSGRQFSNSRSEMNVSTLELGDSALYLCASSLLQTSGLNEQFFGPGTRLTVL.

This sequence joins TRBV15 and TRBJ2-3; possibly TRBD2 for D (5 bases). CDR3 length equals 14 residues. Germline assignment: CDR1 LNHNV and CDR2 YYDKDF (reference sequence). Trimming pared 1 base from V and 2 bases from J, leaving 7 bases between. CDR3 region: CATSRAGFTDTQYF. In DNA form, the CDR3 reads TGTGCCACCAGCAGAGCGGGGTTCACAGATACGCAGTATTTT.

The chain has TRBV20-1 and TRBJ2-5; 8 nucleotides agree with TRBD2. The J call may be faulty, since TRBJ2-1 better matches the DNA end. CDR3 size: 14 residues. The germline CDR1 and CDR2 sequences are DFQATT and SNEGSKA (reference sequence). The CDR3 region is CSAKPGLVYNEQFF. The CDR3 bases are TGCAGTGCTAAACCGGGACTAGTATACAATGAGCAGTTCTTC.

Only a few counts were recorded for this clonotype. V and J are TRBV6-6 and TRBJ2-2; D is unclear. The CDR3 is made up of 15 amino acids. The germline V gene has CDR1 MNHNY and CDR2 SVGAGI (reference sequence). V was clipped by 2 bases and J by 0 bases, with 7 bases between them. CDR3 sequence (DNA): TGTGCCAGCAGTTACGGCGCCGCGAACACCGGGGAGCTGTTTTTT. It specifies CASSYGAANTGELFF.

This chain uses TRBV7-3 with TRBJ2-2; perhaps TRBD2 as D (6 bases). The ends were cut back, 5 bases at V and 4 bases at J, with 23 bases in the middle. CDR3 length: 18 residues. Germline V gene sequence: CDR1 SGHTA, CDR2 FQGTGA. CDR3 amino acids: CASSKKARSQLATGELFF. As DNA, the CDR3 is TGTGCCAGCAGCAAAAAGGCCAGATCGCAACTAGCCACCGGGGAGCTGTTTTTT.

This clonotype was seen ten or more times. This chain links TRBV27 with TRBJ2-7; D is perhaps TRBD1 or TRBD2 (6 bases each). The CDR3 has 14 amino acids. Germline lookup yields CDR1 MNHEY and CDR2 SMNVEV (reference sequence). Trimming left V 5 bases short and J 7 bases short, with 18 bases between. CDR3 residues: CASSPRLGGYEQYF. As DNA, the CDR3 is TGTGCCAGCAGTCCGCGACTAGGGGGATATGAGCAGTACTTC.

This clonotype was picked up a small number of times. This chain joins TRBV14 and TRBJ2-3; D uncertain. The CDR3 spans 15 residues. Trimming shortened V by 1 base and J by 0 bases, and 8 bases separated the two germline ends. CDR1 SGHDN and CDR2 FVKESK come from the germline V gene. As DNA, the CDR3 is TGTGCCAGCAGCCAAGCCACCTCTAGCACAGATACGCAGTATTTT. It codes for CASSQATSSTDTQYF.

This rearrangement joins TRBV30 to TRBJ2-3; 7 bases match TRBD2. The CDR3 is 15 residues long. Germline CDR1 and CDR2: GTSNPN and SVGIG (reference sequence). Unmatched junction bases numbered 8, after V lost 5 bases and J lost 0 bases. CDR3 protein: CAWGATSLSTDTQYF. CDR3 in DNA: TGTGCCTGGGGTGCGACTAGCCTGAGCACAGATACGCAGTATTTT. The full variable domain, its missing parts supplied by reference TRBV30 and TRBJ2-3, is SQTIHQWPATLVQPVGSPLSLECTVEGTSNPNLYWYRQAAGRGLQLLFYSVGIGQISSEVPQNLSASRPQDRQFILSSKKLLLSDSGFYLCAWGATSLSTDTQYFGPGTRLTVL.

V gene TRBV29-1 combines with J gene TRBJ1-4; 7 nucleotides match TRBD1. Germline V gene sequence: CDR1 SQVTM, CDR2 ANQGSEA. V trimming: 6 bases; J trimming: 0 bases; junction bases outside the gene matches: 1. This CDR3 has 13 amino acids. CDR3 sequence: CSVGQSTNEKLFF. The CDR3 coding sequence is TGCAGCGTGGGACAGTCAACTAATGAAAAACTGTTTTTT.

The genes are TRBV7-3 and TRBJ2-1; TRBD2 matches at 10 bases. The CDR3 runs 15 residues. V lost 4 bases and J lost 6; bases outside the gene matches: 6. Germline CDR1 is SGHTA and CDR2 is FQGTGA. The CDR3 is CASSSQASGGNEQFF. In DNA, the CDR3 is TGTGCCAGCAGCTCCCAGGCTAGCGGGGGCAATGAGCAGTTCTTC.

This clonotype was observed a few times. The chain uses TRBV11-2 and TRBJ2-1; D is unclear. Germline-derived CDR1 and CDR2 are SGHAT and FQNNGV. Trimming took 4 bases from V and 5 from J, leaving 9 bases between them. This CDR3 is 13 amino acids long. CDR3 residues: CASSSRVNNEQFF. The CDR3 DNA reads as TGTGCCAGCAGCTCCCGGGTGAACAATGAGCAGTTCTTC.

In this sample, this clonotype turned up once. The V call is TRBV6-1, the J call TRBJ2-3, with 14 bases that match TRBD2. The V gene end was trimmed by 6 bases and the J gene end by 4 bases; junction bases not matched to a gene: 12. This CDR3 contains 18 residues. Germline V lookup: CDR1 MNHNS, CDR2 SASEGT. The CDR3 reads CASRGLAGDRARADTQYF. CDR3 DNA: TGTGCCAGCAGGGGACTAGCGGGGGACCGTGCGAGGGCAGATACGCAGTATTTT.

This chain joins TRBV2 and TRBJ2-7; no clear D gene. V was cut by 2 bases and J by 3 bases, with 14 bases left in between. The CDR3 spans 15 residues. The germline V gene encodes CDR1 SNHLY and CDR2 FYNNEI. Written as DNA, the CDR3 is TGTGCCAGCAGTGAAACCGGTAGCATCCGCTACGAGCAGTACTTC. This sequence encodes CASSETGSIRYEQYF. The whole variable domain, remainder taken from reference TRBV2 and TRBJ2-7, is EPEVTQTPSHQVTQMGQEVILRCVPISNHLYFYWYRQILGQKVEFLVSFYNNEISEKSEIFDDQFSVERPDGSNFTLKIRSTKLEDSAMYFCASSETGSIRYEQYFGPGTRLTVT.

This clonotype has only a few counts. The V and J genes are TRBV7-2 and TRBJ2-1; D possibly corresponds to TRBD2 (6 bases). The V end lost 5 bases, the J end lost 0 bases, and 14 bases lay between the germline ends. The V gene's germline CDR1 is SGHTA and CDR2 FQGNSA. The CDR3 runs 16 residues. The CDR3 reads CASSRGGSSSYNEQFF. CDR3 nucleotide sequence: TGTGCCAGCAGCCGTGGGGGGAGTAGCTCCTACAATGAGCAGTTCTTC.

CDR3 DNA: TGTGCCAGTAGTAGCGGACAGTCCACAAACACCATATATTTT. This gives the protein CASSSGQSTNTIYF. The rearrangement joins TRBV19 to TRBJ1-3; TRBD1 might be the D (6 bases). The CDR3 sequence is 14 residues long. Germline loops: CDR1 LNHDA, CDR2 SQIVND (reference sequence). Trimming took 4 bases from V and 6 from J, leaving 13 bases between them. The whole variable domain, filled in from reference TRBV19 and TRBJ1-3, reads DGGITQSPKYLFRKEGQNVTLSCEQNLNHDAMYWYRQDPGQGLRLIYYSQIVNDFQKGDIAEGYSVSREKKESFPLTVTSAQKNPTAFYLCASSSGQSTNTIYFGEGSWLTVV.

In this sample, this clonotype turned up a few times. This rearrangement joins TRBV12-5 to TRBJ2-1, with D perhaps TRBD1 or TRBD2 (6 bases each). The CDR3 contains 17 residues. The germline V gene has CDR1 LGHNT and CDR2 FRNRAP. V was shortened by 2 bases and J by 7 bases, with 21 bases between the two germline ends. In DNA form, the CDR3 reads TGTGCTAGTGGTTTGCCCACAGGGACTGTGGGGAGGAATGAGCAGTTCTTC. As protein: CASGLPTGTVGRNEQFF.

This sequence joins TRBV4-1 and TRBJ2-4, with unresolved D. With 0 bases removed from V and 4 bases from J, the gap between germline ends came to 4 bases. Germline values: CDR1 MGHRA, CDR2 YSYEKL. The CDR3 is 13 residues long. Written as DNA, the CDR3 is TGCGCCAGCAGCCAAGAGAGGAAAAACATTCAGTACTTC. This codes for CASSQERKNIQYF.

A few counts support this clonotype. CDR3 bases: TGTGCCAGCAGGGAGACGGGGAGCTCCTACGAGCAGTACTTC. Translated, it gives CASRETGSSYEQYF. V usage is TRBV12-3 or TRBV12-4 and J usage is TRBJ2-7; D is perhaps TRBD2 (5 bases). The CDR3 covers 14 residues. The ends were cut back, 6 bases at V and 0 bases at J, with 12 bases in the middle.

This clonotype appeared many times. The rearrangement links TRBV18 to TRBJ1-1, with unresolved D. Per germline, CDR1 KGHSH and CDR2 LQKENI. V shed 4 bases and J shed 1 base, with 7 bases lying between them. This CDR3 is 13 amino acids long. In DNA form, the CDR3 reads TGTGCCAGCTCACAGGACTCGAACACTGAAGCTTTCTTT. Its protein is CASSQDSNTEAFF.

The rearrangement links TRBV3-1 to TRBJ1-4, with a weak D call TRBD1 (5 bases). Trimming shortened V by 3 bases and J by 10 bases, and 12 bases separated the two germline ends. CDR3 length: 13 amino acids. Germline CDR1 and CDR2: LGHDT and YNNKEL (reference sequence). DNA of the CDR3: TGTGCCAGCAGCCACGGGACCGAGGGAAAACTGTTTTTT. This codes for CASSHGTEGKLFF.

This sequence joins TRBV11-1 and TRBJ2-5; D is ambiguous. The CDR3 runs to 14 residues. Trimming left V 4 bases short and J 4 bases short, with 13 bases between. Germline V gives CDR1 SGHAT, CDR2 FQDESV (reference sequence). CDR3 nucleotides: TGTGCCAGCAGCTCACTCAAGGAGAGAGAGACCCAGTACTTC. Amino acid sequence: CASSSLKERETQYF.

V usage is TRBV6-6 and J usage is TRBJ2-2, with no clear D. This CDR3 is built from 12 residues. V dropped 6 bases and J dropped 3 bases, with 5 bases sitting between them. Germline CDR1 and CDR2: MNHNY and SVGAGI (reference sequence). The CDR3 DNA is TGTGCCAGCAGGAGTTACACCGGGGAGCTGTTTTTT. It encodes CASRSYTGELFF.

J is TRBJ2-5 and V is TRBV3-1, with a weak D call TRBD2 (7 bases). CDR1 and CDR2 from the germline V gene are LGHDT and YNNKEL (reference sequence). The CDR3 runs 17 residues. Trimming left V 2 bases short and J 5 bases short, with 21 bases between. In DNA, the CDR3 is TGTGCCAGCAGCCAACTCGGGCGGGGGCCAGGCGCGGAGACCCAGTACTTC. Translating gives CASSQLGRGPGAETQYF.

V gene TRBV4-2 combines with J gene TRBJ2-5, with TRBD1 identical over 9 bases. V shed 1 base and J 9 bases; nucleotides not matched to a gene: 6. Looked up from germline, CDR1 is LGHNA and CDR2 is YNFKEQ. This CDR3 comprises 14 residues. This CDR3 reads CASSQGDRGEAQYF. The DNA for the CDR3 is TGTGCCAGCAGCCAAGGAGACAGGGGGGAGGCCCAGTACTTC.

The rearrangement uses TRBV6-1 and TRBJ1-3; a weak D match, TRBD1 (6 bases). Germline CDR1 reads MNHNS; CDR2 reads SASEGT. This CDR3 comprises 16 residues. V was trimmed by 5 bases and J by 4 bases, leaving 18 bases between them. The CDR3 protein is CASSRGRGEKGNTIYF. In nucleotides, the CDR3 is TGTGCCAGCAGTAGGGGAAGGGGGGAAAAGGGAAACACCATATATTTT.

This clonotype was detected ten times or more. The chain is built from TRBV29-1 and TRBJ1-4, with unresolved D. There are 13 residues in the CDR3. V was clipped by 5 bases and J by 7 bases, with 14 bases between them. CDR1 and CDR2 from the germline V gene are SQVTM and ANQGSEA. CDR3 nucleotides: TGCAGCGTTCATCGGGAGGCGACTGAAAAACTGTTTTTT. Encoded protein: CSVHREATEKLFF.